The 23 T cell receptor beta chains reported below all come from one sample, sequenced in a study of cytomegalovirus exposure and HLA in healthy donors. PCR was performed using 60 Vbeta and 13 Jbeta primers. TCRdb keeps only in-frame clones here, not all; method: immunoSEQ multiplex PCR. The sample contains 160,000 or so clones, around 79% of which appear only once. Sequenced: PBMCs. These receptors all stem from a man in his forties in good health and CMV-seropositive.

This rearrangement joins TRBV5-1 to TRBJ1-1; D is perhaps TRBD1 (5 bases). The V gene lost 2 bases and the J gene lost 8 bases, with 16 bases spanning the gap. The germline CDR1 and CDR2 sequences are SGHRS and YFSETQ. The CDR3 runs to 14 residues. Written as DNA, the CDR3 is TGCGCCAGCAGCTTCCTGCGACAGACGGGCGAAGCTTTCTTT. Residues: CASSFLRQTGEAFF.

This clone has just one count. The gene calls are TRBV7-3 and TRBJ1-2, with D perhaps matching TRBD1 (6 bases). Looked up from germline, CDR1 is SGHTA and CDR2 is FQGTGA. Deletions cut 5 bases from V and 8 bases from J, with 15 bases between. CDR3 size: 13 residues. The CDR3 spells CASSRSGAEGYTF. The CDR3 DNA reads as TGTGCCAGCAGCCGGTCAGGGGCAGAAGGCTACACCTTC.

The chain couples TRBV18 to TRBJ2-1, with D possibly matching TRBD1 (6 bases). V lost 4 bases and J 4 bases, leaving 14 bases between the germline ends. CDR1 is KGHSH and CDR2 is LQKENI in the germline V gene. The CDR3 is made up of 15 amino acids. The CDR3 reads CASSRTVQIYNEQFF. Written as DNA, the CDR3 is TGTGCCAGCTCACGGACAGTCCAAATTTACAATGAGCAGTTCTTC.

The chain links TRBV11-2 to TRBJ2-1; maybe TRBD1 (5 bases). Germline values: CDR1 SGHAT, CDR2 FQNNGV. There are 17 residues in the CDR3. V was shortened by 1 base and J by 0 bases, with 13 bases between the two germline ends. The CDR3 DNA reads TGTGCCAGCAGCTTAGTGGGGCTGAGGAGCTCCTACAATGAGCAGTTCTTC. Encoded protein: CASSLVGLRSSYNEQFF.

This clone has a single count. The V call is TRBV27, the J call TRBJ1-3; possible D gene TRBD1, 5 bases. CDR3 size: 16 residues. CDR1 is MNHEY and CDR2 is SMNVEV in the germline V gene (reference sequence). Trimming took off 5 bases at V and 0 bases at J, with 14 bases between the two ends. CDR3 nucleotides: TGTGCCAGCAGTCCCTTCTTGGGGGGCTCTGGAAACACCATATATTTT. This encodes CASSPFLGGSGNTIYF.

This clone was found once. The J gene is TRBJ2-7, the V gene TRBV29-1; possibly TRBD2 for D (6 bases). This CDR3 has 14 amino acids. Deletions cut 4 bases from V and 0 bases from J, with 13 bases between. Germline V gene sequence: CDR1 SQVTM, CDR2 ANQGSEA. CDR3 in amino acids: CSVGGTVSSYEQYF. Written as DNA, the CDR3 is TGCAGCGTTGGCGGGACGGTTAGCTCCTACGAGCAGTACTTC.

V is TRBV7-9 and J is TRBJ2-5; tentative D call: TRBD1 (5 bases). Germline V CDR1 and CDR2: SEHNR, FQNEAQ (reference sequence). V lost 5 bases and J lost 4, with 17 bases in between. The CDR3 is 15 residues long. The CDR3 nucleotides read TGTGCCAGCAGCCTCAGGGTCTATGGAAGAGAGACCCAGTACTTC. Amino acids: CASSLRVYGRETQYF.

The rearrangement links TRBV25-1 to TRBJ1-2, with 7 bases aligning to TRBD1. V shed 5 bases and J 4 bases; nucleotides not matched to a gene: 10. Germline values: CDR1 MGHDK, CDR2 SYGVNS. This CDR3 contains 15 residues. The CDR3 reads CASSPQGVSLYGYTF. For the CDR3, the DNA is TGTGCCAGCAGTCCCCAGGGGGTTTCACTCTATGGCTACACCTTC.

This rearrangement joins TRBV30 to TRBJ2-3, with D hard to call. The V end was cut by 0 bases, the J end by 5 bases, with 6 bases between. The CDR3 totals 12 residues. Germline values: CDR1 GTSNPN, CDR2 SVGIG (reference sequence). In DNA form, the CDR3 reads TGTGCCTGGAGTGTACTGCTAGATACGCAGTATTTT. Translation gives CAWSVLLDTQYF. Drawing the rest from reference TRBV30 and TRBJ2-3, the complete variable domain is SQTIHQWPATLVQPVGSPLSLECTVEGTSNPNLYWYRQAAGRGLQLLFYSVGIGQISSEVPQNLSASRPQDRQFILSSKKLLLSDSGFYLCAWSVLLDTQYFGPGTRLTVL.

This sequence joins TRBV9 and TRBJ1-5, with 10 bases aligning to TRBD1. This CDR3 is built from 14 residues. V was pared by 3 bases and J by 6 bases, with 3 bases of the junction left unmatched. Germline CDR1 and CDR2: SGDLS and YYNGEE. CDR3 DNA: TGTGCCAGCAGCGAGGGACAGGGGATTCAGCCCCAGCATTTT. Translation: CASSEGQGIQPQHF.

The DNA for the CDR3 is TGCGCCAGCCAACCCGGGACAGGGCCAAGCGAGCAGTACTTC. This sequence encodes CASQPGTGPSEQYF. V usage is TRBV5-1 and J usage is TRBJ2-7; 9 nucleotides match TRBD1. The CDR3 sequence is 14 residues long. The V and J ends lost 7 bases and 6 bases, in that order; junction bases with no gene match: 11. Germline assignment: CDR1 SGHRS and CDR2 YFSETQ.

Notes on this clone: Other DNA sequences in the same sample also yield this CDR3. The V call is TRBV5-1, the J call TRBJ1-6; a possible D gene is TRBD1 (6 bases). CDR3 length: 14 amino acids. V was cut by 1 base and J by 7 bases, with 9 bases left in between. The germline V gene encodes CDR1 SGHRS and CDR2 YFSETQ. The CDR3 nucleotides read TGCGCCAGCAGCTTGACGGGGGGCAATTCACCCCTCCACTTT. Protein: CASSLTGGNSPLHF.

The chain recombines TRBV29-1 with TRBJ2-7; tentative D call: TRBD1 (6 bases). The CDR3 has 13 residues. V dropped 6 bases and J dropped 2 bases, with 14 bases sitting between them. Germline assignment: CDR1 SQVTM and CDR2 ANQGSEA. CDR3 amino acids: CSVSNRDPYEQYF. CDR3 DNA: TGCAGCGTAAGCAACAGGGACCCCTACGAGCAGTACTTC.

V is TRBV11-2 and J is TRBJ2-1, with a tentative D call TRBD2 (6 bases). V lost 5 bases and J 9 bases, leaving 20 bases between the germline ends. This CDR3 contains 15 residues. The V gene's germline CDR1 is SGHAT and CDR2 FQNNGV. The DNA for the CDR3 is TGTGCCAGCAGCCCCCAGCGGGCACAGTCGGGTGAGCAGTTCTTC. Amino acid sequence: CASSPQRAQSGEQFF.

The chain uses TRBV9 and TRBJ2-2; TRBD1 might be the D (6 bases). Germline-derived CDR1 and CDR2 are SGDLS and YYNGEE. The length of the CDR3 is 16 residues. V was pared by 6 bases and J by 4 bases, with 19 bases between. The CDR3 coding sequence is TGTGCCAGCACCCCTCTCCCAACAGGGATCACCGGGGAGCTGTTTTTT. Translated: CASTPLPTGITGELFF.

This clone showed up just a few times. The chain joins TRBV28 to TRBJ1-5, with D possibly being TRBD1 (6 bases). Germline lookup yields CDR1 MDHEN and CDR2 SYDVKM. The germline V and J ends were trimmed by 2 bases and 0 bases, with 14 bases remaining between them. There are 17 residues in the CDR3. CDR3 sequence: CASSLGQSLYSNQPQHF. In nucleotides, the CDR3 is TGTGCCAGCAGTTTAGGACAGTCCCTTTATAGCAATCAGCCCCAGCATTTT.

V and J are TRBV6-1 and TRBJ2-5; possibly TRBD1 for D (5 bases). The CDR3 extends over 14 amino acids. With 2 bases removed from V and 4 bases from J, the gap between germline ends came to 11 bases. CDR1 MNHNS and CDR2 SASEGT come from the germline V gene. In nucleotides, the CDR3 is TGTGCCAGCAGTGAAAAAGCAGGGCCAGAGACCCAGTACTTC. Its protein product is CASSEKAGPETQYF.

This chain joins TRBV9 and TRBJ2-1; 7 nucleotides agree with TRBD2. V gave up 0 bases and J gave up 0 bases; unmatched junction bases: 6. This CDR3 comprises 17 residues. Germline V gives CDR1 SGDLS, CDR2 YYNGEE. CDR3 sequence reads: CASSVGVTSASYNEQFF. For the CDR3, the DNA is TGTGCCAGCAGCGTAGGGGTCACTAGCGCCTCCTACAATGAGCAGTTCTTC.

The CDR3 sequence is CASSSGQGGDTEAFF. As DNA, the CDR3 is TGTGCCAGTAGTTCAGGACAGGGGGGCGACACTGAAGCTTTCTTT. The V and J genes are TRBV19 and TRBJ1-1; 10 bases agree with TRBD1. V lost 5 bases and J lost 3; bases outside the gene matches: 6. Germline V lookup: CDR1 LNHDA, CDR2 SQIVND (reference sequence). CDR3 length: 15 residues.

CDR3 loop: CASRAFSTGYSGNTIYF. In DNA form, the CDR3 reads TGTGCCAGCAGGGCCTTCTCGACAGGGTACTCTGGAAACACCATATATTTT. The V call is TRBV2, the J call TRBJ1-3; TRBD1 matches at 7 bases. Germline V gene lookup returns CDR1 SNHLY and CDR2 FYNNEI. J lost 0 bases, V lost 6 bases, and 11 bases had no gene match. This CDR3 region has 17 residues.

The chain joins TRBV5-6 to TRBJ1-4; D not resolved. Looked up from germline, CDR1 is SGHDT and CDR2 is YYEEEE. V shed 2 bases and J shed 6 bases, with 17 bases lying between them. The CDR3 has 16 amino acids. The CDR3 here is CASSFYGSARDEKLFF. The CDR3 DNA is TGTGCCAGCAGCTTCTACGGCTCAGCTAGAGATGAAAAACTGTTTTTT.

The chain combines TRBV19 with TRBJ2-2; TRBD1 is a possible D gene (5 bases). CDR3 length equals 15 residues. Germline values: CDR1 LNHDA, CDR2 SQIVND (reference sequence). V lost 7 bases to trimming and J lost 4 bases, with 16 bases between them. The CDR3 DNA follows: TGTGCCAGTAACCGTGTCAGGGTCGGCACCGGGGAGCTGTTTTTT. Encoded protein: CASNRVRVGTGELFF. The variable domain in full, with the rest retrieved from reference TRBV19 and TRBJ2-2, is DGGITQSPKYLFRKEGQNVTLSCEQNLNHDAMYWYRQDPGQGLRLIYYSQIVNDFQKGDIAEGYSVSREKKESFPLTVTSAQKNPTAFYLCASNRVRVGTGELFFGEGSRLTVL.

This chain uses TRBV19 with TRBJ2-1; tentative D call: TRBD2 (7 bases). Deletions cut 3 bases from V and 3 bases from J, with 12 bases between. This CDR3 region has 15 residues. Germline CDR1 and CDR2: LNHDA and SQIVND (reference sequence). Here the CDR3 reads CASSMRGGLYNEQFF. Written as DNA, the CDR3 is TGTGCCAGTAGTATGAGGGGGGGACTCTACAATGAGCAGTTCTTC.